Following are 22 T cell receptor beta chains from one sample sequenced in a study of blood T cell repertoires in COVID-19. Method: immunoSEQ multiplex PCR; TCRdb's copy keeps in-frame clones and lacks some. Of fewer than 500,000 clones listed, approximately 90% are singletons. The sequenced material came from PBMCs or T cells enriched from blood (not recorded which). Receptors were obtained from a woman aged 18-29 years with acute COVID-19.

The rearrangement links TRBV28 to TRBJ1-4, with TRBD1 matching 9 bases. Losses at the gene ends were 5 bases for V and 6 bases for J; bases not matched to a gene: 10. Germline V gives CDR1 MDHEN, CDR2 SYDVKM. This CDR3 is built from 16 residues. CDR3 loop: CASSPLQGAGYEKLFF. The CDR3 DNA sequence: TGTGCCAGCAGTCCGTTACAGGGGGCTGGTTATGAAAAACTGTTTTTT.

The gene calls are TRBV5-1 and TRBJ2-7; a possible D gene is TRBD1 (6 bases). V shed 0 bases and J shed 0 bases, with 19 bases lying between them. The germline V gene has CDR1 SGHRS and CDR2 YFSETQ. The CDR3 spans 18 residues. The CDR3 DNA follows: TGCGCCAGCAGCTTGGGAGGGGGTGTGGCGTCTAGCTCCTACGAGCAGTACTTC. Protein product: CASSLGGGVASSSYEQYF. The full variable domain, rest sourced from reference TRBV5-1 and TRBJ2-7, is KAGVTQTPRYLIKTRGQQVTLSCSPISGHRSVSWYQQTPGQGLQFLFEYFSETQRNKGNFPGRFSGRQFSNSRSEMNVSTLELGDSALYLCASSLGGGVASSSYEQYFGPGTRLTVT.

This clone was seen more than once but under ten times. This chain connects TRBV28 to TRBJ1-2; possible D gene TRBD1, 5 bases. Germline lookup yields CDR1 MDHEN and CDR2 SYDVKM. The CDR3 is made up of 12 amino acids. Trimming cost V 7 bases and J 2 bases, with 8 bases left between them. CDR3 sequence (DNA): TGTGCCAGCAACGCAGGGAACTATGGCTACACCTTC. Protein product: CASNAGNYGYTF.

This clone was detected only once. The genes are TRBV4-3 and TRBJ2-3, with D possibly matching TRBD2 (7 bases). Germline V gives CDR1 LGHNA, CDR2 YSLEER. Trimming left V 3 bases short and J 4 bases short, with 20 bases between. The CDR3 contains 17 residues. The DNA of the CDR3 is TGCGCCAGCAGCCAGAGTTATGGAGGGGGAGGGCCAGATACGCAGTATTTT. This encodes CASSQSYGGGGPDTQYF.

This chain connects TRBV14 to TRBJ2-1, with 8 bases aligning to TRBD1. In germline, CDR1 is SGHDN, CDR2 FVKESK. The CDR3 extends over 16 amino acids. The J segment lost 4 bases and the V segment lost 0 bases, leaving 5 bases of the junction unmatched. For the CDR3, the DNA is TGTGCCAGCAGCCAAGATGTAGGACAGGGTTACAATGAGCAGTTCTTC. As protein: CASSQDVGQGYNEQFF.

V gene TRBV9 combines with J gene TRBJ2-3, with 8 bases aligning to TRBD2. The CDR3 is made up of 14 amino acids. Germline V gene lookup returns CDR1 SGDLS and CDR2 YYNGEE. V lost 1 base, J lost 7 bases, and 5 bases stayed unmatched. This CDR3 is CASSVTAGDHTQYF. The CDR3 DNA sequence: TGTGCCAGCAGCGTAACAGCGGGGGACCATACGCAGTATTTT. Using reference TRBV9 and TRBJ2-3 for the parts outside the CDR3, the full variable domain is DSGVTQTPKHLITATGQRVTLRCSPRSGDLSVYWYQQSLDQGLQFLIQYYNGEERAKGNILERFSAQQFPDLHSELNLSSLELGDSALYFCASSVTAGDHTQYFGPGTRLTVL.

CDR3 DNA sequence: TGTGCCAGCAGTGCGTCACAGGATTCACCCCTCCACTTT. Translated, it gives CASSASQDSPLHF. This sequence joins TRBV12-3 or TRBV12-4 and TRBJ1-6; the D gene is possibly TRBD1 (5 bases). The V gene lost 5 bases and the J gene lost 8 bases, with 10 bases spanning the gap. The length of the CDR3 is 13 residues.

V usage is TRBV29-1 and J usage is TRBJ1-4; 7 nucleotides agree with TRBD1. The V segment lost 0 bases and the J segment 10 bases; nucleotides outside the gene matches: 14. Germline V gene lookup returns CDR1 SQVTM and CDR2 ANQGSEA. The CDR3 length is 16 residues. This chain's CDR3 is CSVEDPRQGLVGKLFF. The CDR3 bases are TGCAGCGTTGAAGATCCGAGACAGGGACTGGTTGGAAAACTGTTTTTT.

The V call is TRBV2, the J call TRBJ1-1; TRBD1 agrees at 8 bases. Per germline, CDR1 SNHLY and CDR2 FYNNEI. The CDR3 runs 14 residues. Trimming took 6 bases from V and 0 from J; bases not matched to a gene: 3. The CDR3 is CASSRTGMNTEAFF. Here the CDR3 DNA reads TGTGCCAGCAGCCGGACAGGGATGAACACTGAAGCTTTCTTT.

The gene calls are TRBV5-8 and TRBJ2-7; D gene unclear. CDR1 and CDR2 from the germline V gene are SGHTS and YDEGEE. The CDR3 extends over 12 amino acids. Trimming removed 4 bases at V and 2 bases at J, with 7 bases between. In nucleotides, the CDR3 is TGTGCCAGCAGCCGTCCGGCCTACGAGCAGTACTTC. This encodes CASSRPAYEQYF.

The V and J genes are TRBV5-6 and TRBJ1-1; 8 nucleotides line up with TRBD1. The CDR3 spans 13 residues. Per germline, CDR1 SGHDT and CDR2 YYEEEE. The V gene end was trimmed by 1 base and the J gene end by 11 bases; junction bases not matched to a gene: 7. CDR3 region: CASSLSRTGSAFF. For the CDR3, the DNA is TGTGCCAGCAGCTTGAGTCGGACAGGGAGCGCTTTCTTT.

V and J are TRBV25-1 and TRBJ1-1; D not certain. V dropped 3 bases and J dropped 3 bases, with 8 bases sitting between them. The CDR3 spans 13 residues. The V gene's germline CDR1 is MGHDK and CDR2 SYGVNS. CDR3: CASSEAYDTEAFF. CDR3 DNA sequence: TGTGCCAGCAGTGAGGCATACGACACTGAAGCTTTCTTT.

V gene TRBV5-4 combines with J gene TRBJ2-1; 12 bases are shared with TRBD2. The CDR3 spans 19 residues. Germline assignment: CDR1 SGHNT and CDR2 YYREEE (reference sequence). Trimming took 3 bases from V and 4 from J; bases not matched to a gene: 14. The CDR3 DNA sequence: TGTGCCAGCAGCTCCGGGACTAGCGGGCCCTCCTGGGGGTACAATGAGCAGTTCTTC. Protein product: CASSSGTSGPSWGYNEQFF.

For this clone: Other nucleotide sequences from this sample produce the same CDR3. The V and J genes are TRBV30 and TRBJ2-6; no clear D gene. The CDR3 totals 14 residues. Per germline, CDR1 GTSNPN and CDR2 SVGIG (reference sequence). V was shortened by 5 bases and J by 0 bases, with 8 bases between the two germline ends. CDR3 in amino acids: CAWSRISGANVLTF. The CDR3 bases are TGTGCCTGGTCCCGTATCTCTGGGGCCAACGTCCTGACTTTC.

Concerning this clone: Other DNA sequences in the same sample also yield this CDR3. V usage is TRBV9 and J usage is TRBJ1-1; TRBD1 is a possible D gene (5 bases). Trimming took 2 bases from V and 3 from J, leaving 8 bases between them. The CDR3 consists of 13 residues. The germline CDR1 and CDR2 sequences are SGDLS and YYNGEE. This chain's CDR3 is CASSVGGDTEAFF. CDR3 in DNA: TGTGCCAGCAGCGTTGGGGGGGACACTGAAGCTTTCTTT.

The chain uses TRBV5-1 and TRBJ2-2; TRBD2 aligns across 9 bases. The germline V gene has CDR1 SGHRS and CDR2 YFSETQ. The V segment lost 4 bases and the J segment 1 base; nucleotides outside the gene matches: 5. The CDR3 sequence is 16 residues long. The CDR3 DNA sequence: TGCGCCAGCAGCGGAAGACTAGCGGAGAACACCGGGGAGCTGTTTTTT. As protein: CASSGRLAENTGELFF.

A note on this clone: At the DNA level, this CDR3 is encoded by other sequences in the same sample as well. The genes are TRBV18 and TRBJ2-7; the match to TRBD1 covers 9 bases. This CDR3 has 15 residues. CDR1 is KGHSH and CDR2 is LQKENI in the germline V gene. The V gene end was trimmed by 3 bases and the J gene end by 0 bases; junction bases not matched to a gene: 3. CDR3 amino acids: CASSPGQGSSYEQYF. CDR3 nucleotides: TGTGCCAGCTCACCCGGACAGGGGAGCTCCTACGAGCAGTACTTC.

The chain is built from TRBV18 and TRBJ2-2; 8 positions agree with TRBD1. V was pared by 2 bases and J by 2 bases, with 4 bases of the junction left unmatched. CDR1 is KGHSH and CDR2 is LQKENI in the germline V gene. CDR3 size: 16 residues. DNA for the CDR3: TGTGCCAGCTCACCATTAGGACAGGGCAACACCGGGGAGCTGTTTTTT. Translated, it gives CASSPLGQGNTGELFF.

V is TRBV19 and J is TRBJ1-5; D possibly corresponds to TRBD1 (5 bases). From germline, CDR1 is LNHDA and CDR2 SQIVND (reference sequence). CDR3 length: 16 amino acids. V was cut by 4 bases and J by 2 bases, with 15 bases left in between. The CDR3 DNA reads TGTGCCAGTAGTAAAGGGGTTTCCAAGGGCAATCAGCCCCAGCATTTT. Translating gives CASSKGVSKGNQPQHF.

The V call is TRBV10-3, the J call TRBJ1-5; 7 nucleotides agree with TRBD1. The length of the CDR3 is 15 residues. Germline V CDR1 and CDR2: ENHRY, SYGVKD. The V segment lost 4 bases and the J segment 7 bases; nucleotides outside the gene matches: 10. CDR3 bases: TGTGCCATCAGTGCCGAGACAGGGAGACCGCAGCCCCAGCATTTT. It codes for CAISAETGRPQPQHF.

The chain employs TRBV4-1 and TRBJ1-1; D ambiguous. This CDR3 spans 17 amino acids. The V gene lost 0 bases and the J gene lost 0 bases, with 14 bases spanning the gap. Germline V gene lookup returns CDR1 MGHRA and CDR2 YSYEKL. The CDR3 nucleotides read TGCGCCAGCAGCCAAGAGGGAGGGAACAGCTTGAACACTGAAGCTTTCTTT. This sequence encodes CASSQEGGNSLNTEAFF.

V usage is TRBV6-4 and J usage is TRBJ2-1; D is possibly TRBD2 (6 bases). The CDR3 covers 15 residues. The germline V and J ends were trimmed by 4 bases and 0 bases, with 10 bases remaining between them. Germline V lookup: CDR1 MRHNA, CDR2 SNTAGT. The CDR3 DNA follows: TGTGCCAGCAGTGTCACTAGCCTCTCCTACAATGAGCAGTTCTTC. Its protein product is CASSVTSLSYNEQFF.